Following are 5 T cell receptor beta chains from one sample sequenced in a study of beta chain features in type 1 diabetes. Of the isolated RNA, all was reverse transcribed, and so the sequenced material was expressed TCRB transcripts. TCRdb's copy holds only in-frame clones and misses some; the assay was immunoSEQ multiplex PCR. The sample shows 110,000 to 150,000 clones, 7% to 10% of them seen only once. Sample: central memory CD4+ T cells from blood. The receptors derive from a man younger than 35 in good health.

V usage is TRBV25-1 and J usage is TRBJ1-2; D is unclear. The CDR3 contains 16 residues. The V gene's germline CDR1 is MGHDK and CDR2 SYGVNS. Trimming cost V 2 bases and J 1 base, with 14 bases left between them. CDR3 DNA: TGTGCCAGCAGTGAACAGTTTGGTGGCAGTAACTATGGCTACACCTTC. This translates into CASSEQFGGSNYGYTF.

This clone showed up just a few times. The chain carries TRBV5-1 and TRBJ1-2; D remains unclear. The CDR3 is 11 amino acids. Germline values: CDR1 SGHRS, CDR2 YFSETQ. V dropped 2 bases and J dropped 3 bases, with 2 bases sitting between them. CDR3 DNA: TGCGCCAGCAGCTTCGACTATGGCTACACCTTC. Translated, it gives CASSFDYGYTF.

This clone was recorded a few times. This may be a read error: a much more frequent sequence differs by one nucleotide. The chain uses TRBV6-6 and TRBJ2-5, with D unresolved. The CDR3 is made up of 11 amino acids. Germline CDR1 is MNHNY and CDR2 is SVGAGI (reference sequence). Trimming took off 6 bases at V and 2 bases at J, with 4 bases between the two ends. The CDR3 bases are TGTGCCAGCAGGGCTCAAGAGACCCAGTACTTC. Encoded protein: CASRAQETQYF.

The chain joins TRBV19 to TRBJ2-3; 8 positions match TRBD1. J gave up 5 bases and V 4 bases, and 8 bases lay outside the gene matches. Germline CDR1 LNHDA, CDR2 SQIVND (reference sequence). There are 15 residues in the CDR3. The CDR3 region has the DNA TGTGCCAGTAGTAAATCGACAGGGGCGAGAGATACGCAGTATTTT. Its translation: CASSKSTGARDTQYF.

The V call is TRBV7-2, the J call TRBJ1-2, with TRBD1 matching 7 bases. The CDR3 consists of 14 residues. V gave up 5 bases and J gave up 7 bases; unmatched junction bases: 10. Germline V gene lookup returns CDR1 SGHTA and CDR2 FQGNSA. The CDR3, as DNA: TGTGCCAGCAGCACACCTGAGGGGGCGGGTGGCTACACCTTC. Its protein is CASSTPEGAGGYTF.